This TCR beta chain was observed in a study of T-cell memory formation after mild COVID-19. Turning to the study itself: TCR clusters showed largely donor specificity. Findings and limits, study-wide: Clones which contracted sat mainly in CM and EM if CD4+, and in EMRA if CD8+.

As for this clonotype: Its target is unknown.

With V trimmed by 5 bases and J by 5 bases, 13 bases remained unmatched. The CDR3 is made up of 16 amino acids. Looked up from germline, CDR1 is SGHVS and CDR2 is FNYEAQ. Sample barcodes and UMIs were carried by the TCR alpha and TCR beta cDNA libraries that 5'RACE generated with constant-segment primers. TCRdb re-called the 5' RACE reads through MiXCR, storing one row per CDR3 protein. Of fewer than 200,000 distinct CDR3 sequences in the sample, 20% to 25% were seen once. The sample was PBMCs or a T cell subset sorted from them (not recorded which). The TCR sequence derives from an adult woman who had mild COVID-19 (a few samples of this study predate the infection). Cell type and time point are not known. This rearrangement joins TRBV7-6 to TRBJ1-1; 8 nucleotides agree with TRBD1. The CDR3, as DNA: TGTGCCAGCAGCGATTCGGTGTCAGGGGGCAGGACTGAAGCTTTCTTT. Encoded protein: CASSDSVSGGRTEAFF.